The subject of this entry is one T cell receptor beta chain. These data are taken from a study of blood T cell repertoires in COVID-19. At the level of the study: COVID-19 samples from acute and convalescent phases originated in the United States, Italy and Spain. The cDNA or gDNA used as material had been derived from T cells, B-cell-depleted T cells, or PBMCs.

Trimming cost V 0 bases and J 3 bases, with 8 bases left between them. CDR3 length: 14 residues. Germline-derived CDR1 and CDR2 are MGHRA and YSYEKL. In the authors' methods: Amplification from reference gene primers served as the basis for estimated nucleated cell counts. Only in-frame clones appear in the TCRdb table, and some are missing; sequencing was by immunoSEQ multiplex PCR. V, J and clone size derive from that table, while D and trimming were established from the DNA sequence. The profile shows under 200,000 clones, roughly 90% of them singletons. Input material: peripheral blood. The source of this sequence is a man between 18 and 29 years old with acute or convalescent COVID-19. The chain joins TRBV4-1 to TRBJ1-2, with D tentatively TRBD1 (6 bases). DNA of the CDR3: TGCGCCAGCAGCCAAGAACAGGGAGACTATGGCTACACCTTC. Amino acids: CASSQEQGDYGYTF.